The 5 T cell receptor beta chains reported below all come from one sample, sequenced in a study of early T cells in non-severe SARS-CoV-2 infection. TCRdb reprocessed the 5' RACE reads via MiXCR and lists one record per CDR3 protein. In the table there are 35,000 to 45,000 distinct CDR3 sequences, roughly 6% of which are singletons. Source material: whole blood. The source of these receptors is an adult who was a healthcare worker with PCR-confirmed SARS-CoV-2 infection or an uninfected control (not recorded which).

This clonotype showed up many times. The V and J genes are TRBV9 and TRBJ2-5; 12 nucleotides line up with TRBD2. The J segment lost 5 bases and the V segment lost 3 bases, leaving 5 bases of the junction unmatched. The CDR3 runs 15 residues. Germline V gene data show CDR1 as SGDLS and CDR2 as YYNGEE. CDR3 sequence: CASSGLAGVRETQYF. The CDR3 coding sequence is TGTGCCAGCAGCGGACTAGCGGGAGTACGGGAGACCCAGTACTTC.

This clonotype was counted many times. The rearrangement joins TRBV2 to TRBJ1-1, with 8 bases aligning to TRBD1. The CDR3 has 13 residues. Germline loops: CDR1 SNHLY, CDR2 FYNNEI. The J segment lost 5 bases and the V segment lost 6 bases, leaving 5 bases of the junction unmatched. The CDR3: CASRRTGWTEAFF. Written as DNA, the CDR3 is TGTGCCAGCAGAAGGACAGGGTGGACTGAAGCTTTCTTT.

The gene calls are TRBV20-1 and TRBJ2-1; no firm D call. In germline, CDR1 is DFQATT, CDR2 SNEGSKA (reference sequence). The CDR3 length is 16 residues. V was pared by 3 bases and J by 0 bases, with 15 bases between. The DNA of the CDR3 is TGCAGTGCTAGGGACCTCGGACGGGCCTCCTACAATGAGCAGTTCTTC. This sequence encodes CSARDLGRASYNEQFF.

The chain couples TRBV11-2 to TRBJ2-1; D is tentatively TRBD1 or TRBD2 (6 bases each). Germline CDR1 is SGHAT and CDR2 is FQNNGV. Trimming left V 5 bases short and J 6 bases short, with 17 bases between. This CDR3 is built from 15 residues. CDR3 nucleotide sequence: TGTGCCAGCAGCCGTCTACAGGAGGGGGGCAATGAGCAGTTCTTC. This gives the protein CASSRLQEGGNEQFF.

The rearrangement uses TRBV10-2 and TRBJ2-2; 7 bases are shared with TRBD1. The V gene's germline CDR1 is WSHSY and CDR2 SAAADI. V gave up 6 bases and J gave up 3 bases; unmatched junction bases: 1. The CDR3 contains 13 residues. For the CDR3, the DNA is TGCGCCAGCAGACAGGGGTACACCGGGGAGCTGTTTTTT. Translating it yields CASRQGYTGELFF.